The T cell receptor (beta chain) under discussion was sequenced for a study of T cell responses to AZD1222 COVID-19 vaccine. Overall study findings and caveats: It should be noted that donors were predominantly white British and more often female, and clonal diversity was possibly underestimated. There were repertoire samples only from the period after the peak T cell response. The reported proportion of spike-specific TCRs targeting unmutated variant regions was nearly half.

As regards this clone: Its specificity is unknown.

TCRdb's table, derived via immunoSEQ multiplex PCR, lists solely in-frame clones and lacks some. The sample includes tens of thousands of clones, around 84% of them seen just once. V was trimmed by 2 bases and J by 3 bases, leaving 14 bases between them. CDR3 length equals 15 residues. Germline CDR1 and CDR2: SGHNT and YYREEE (reference sequence). Sequenced material: peripheral blood, taken on day 0 of AZD1222 vaccination. The sequence came from an adult in good health. The rearrangement uses TRBV5-4 and TRBJ1-2; tentatively, D is TRBD1 (6 bases). CDR3 amino acids: CASSFGQPQYYGYTF. The DNA for the CDR3 is TGTGCCAGCAGCTTCGGACAGCCACAGTACTATGGCTACACCTTC. The variable domain in full, completed from reference TRBV5-4 and TRBJ1-2, reads ETGVTQSPTHLIKTRGQQVTLRCSSQSGHNTVSWYQQALGQGPQFIFQYYREEENGRGNFPPRFSGLQFPNYSSELNVNALELDDSALYLCASSFGQPQYYGYTFGSGTRLTVV.